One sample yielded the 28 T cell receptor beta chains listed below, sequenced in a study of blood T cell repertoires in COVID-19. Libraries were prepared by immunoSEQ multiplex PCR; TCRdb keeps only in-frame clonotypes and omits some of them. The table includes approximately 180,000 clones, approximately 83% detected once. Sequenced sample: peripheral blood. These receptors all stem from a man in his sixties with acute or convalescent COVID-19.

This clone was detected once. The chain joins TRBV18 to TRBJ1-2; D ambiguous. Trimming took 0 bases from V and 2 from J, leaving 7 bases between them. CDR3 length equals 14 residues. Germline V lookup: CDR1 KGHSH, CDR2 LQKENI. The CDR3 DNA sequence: TGTGCCAGCTCACCACCGAGGCAGAACTATGGCTACACCTTC. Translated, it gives CASSPPRQNYGYTF.

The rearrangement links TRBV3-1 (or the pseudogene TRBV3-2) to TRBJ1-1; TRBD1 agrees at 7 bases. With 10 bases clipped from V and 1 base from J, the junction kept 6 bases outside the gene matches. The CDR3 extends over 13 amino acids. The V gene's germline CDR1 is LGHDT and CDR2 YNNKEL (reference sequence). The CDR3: CATQGQSNTEAFF. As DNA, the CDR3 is TGTGCCACCCAGGGACAGTCGAACACTGAAGCTTTCTTT.

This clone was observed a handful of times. This CDR3 reads CASGQGDGYTF. In DNA form, the CDR3 reads TGTGCCAGCGGACAGGGGGATGGCTACACCTTC. V is TRBV10-3 and J is TRBJ1-2; 10 bases are a match to TRBD1. With 10 bases clipped from V and 6 bases from J, the junction kept 2 bases outside the gene matches. The CDR3 loop spans 11 amino acids. Germline CDR1 and CDR2: ENHRY and SYGVKD.

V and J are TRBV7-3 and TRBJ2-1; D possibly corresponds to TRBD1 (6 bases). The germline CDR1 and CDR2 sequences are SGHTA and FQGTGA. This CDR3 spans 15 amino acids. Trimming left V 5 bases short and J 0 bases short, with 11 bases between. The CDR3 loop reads CASSPRGSSYNEQFF. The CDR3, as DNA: TGTGCCAGCAGCCCAAGGGGGAGCTCCTACAATGAGCAGTTCTTC.

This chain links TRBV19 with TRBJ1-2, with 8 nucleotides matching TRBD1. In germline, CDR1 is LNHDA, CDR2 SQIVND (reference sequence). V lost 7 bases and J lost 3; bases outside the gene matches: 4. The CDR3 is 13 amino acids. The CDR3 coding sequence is TGTGCCAGTAATCAGGGGGCCGACTATGGCTACACCTTC. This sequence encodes CASNQGADYGYTF.

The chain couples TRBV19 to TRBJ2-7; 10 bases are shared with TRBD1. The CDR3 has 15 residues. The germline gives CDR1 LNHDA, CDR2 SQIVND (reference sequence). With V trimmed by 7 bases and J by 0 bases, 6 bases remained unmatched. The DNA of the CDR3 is TGTGCCAGTACCCCGCGGACAGGGGGCTCCTACGAGCAGTACTTC. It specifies CASTPRTGGSYEQYF.

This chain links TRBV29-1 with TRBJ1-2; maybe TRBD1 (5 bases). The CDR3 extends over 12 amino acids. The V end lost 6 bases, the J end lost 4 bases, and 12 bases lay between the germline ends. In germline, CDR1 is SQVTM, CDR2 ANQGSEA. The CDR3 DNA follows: TGCAGCGTGTCCGGGACTAGCTATGGCTACACCTTC. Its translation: CSVSGTSYGYTF.

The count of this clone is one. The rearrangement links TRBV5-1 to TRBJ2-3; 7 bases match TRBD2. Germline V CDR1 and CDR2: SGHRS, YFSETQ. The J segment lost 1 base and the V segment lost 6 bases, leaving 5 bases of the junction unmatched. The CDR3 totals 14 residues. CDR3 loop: CASTSREGTDTQYF. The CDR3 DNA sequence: TGCGCCAGCACGTCCCGGGAGGGCACAGATACGCAGTATTTT.

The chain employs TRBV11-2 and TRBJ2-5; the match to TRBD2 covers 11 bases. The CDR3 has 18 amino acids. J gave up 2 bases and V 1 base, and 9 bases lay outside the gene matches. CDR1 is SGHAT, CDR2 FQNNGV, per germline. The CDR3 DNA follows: TGTGCCAGCAGCTTAGGTGGTCTAGCGGGAGGTACTCAAGAGACCCAGTACTTC. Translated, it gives CASSLGGLAGGTQETQYF.

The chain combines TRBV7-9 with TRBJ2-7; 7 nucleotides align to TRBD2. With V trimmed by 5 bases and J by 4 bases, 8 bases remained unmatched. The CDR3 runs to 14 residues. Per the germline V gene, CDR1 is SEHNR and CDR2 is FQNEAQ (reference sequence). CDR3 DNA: TGTGCCAGCAGCCCGGGACGGGGAGGGTACGAGCAGTACTTC. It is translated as CASSPGRGGYEQYF.

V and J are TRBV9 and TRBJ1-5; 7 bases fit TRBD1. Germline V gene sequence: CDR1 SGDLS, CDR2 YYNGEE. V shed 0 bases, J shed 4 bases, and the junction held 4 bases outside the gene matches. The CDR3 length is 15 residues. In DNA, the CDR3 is TGTGCCAGCAGCGTAGGGGACAGAGGGAATCAGCCCCAGCATTTT. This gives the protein CASSVGDRGNQPQHF.

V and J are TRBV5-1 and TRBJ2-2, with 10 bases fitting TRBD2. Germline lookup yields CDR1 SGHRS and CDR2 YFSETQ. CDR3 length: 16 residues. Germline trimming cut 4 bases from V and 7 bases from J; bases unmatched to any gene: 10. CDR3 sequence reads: CASSPKAGGPIGELFF. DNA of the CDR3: TGCGCCAGCAGCCCAAAAGCGGGAGGGCCTATCGGGGAGCTGTTTTTT.

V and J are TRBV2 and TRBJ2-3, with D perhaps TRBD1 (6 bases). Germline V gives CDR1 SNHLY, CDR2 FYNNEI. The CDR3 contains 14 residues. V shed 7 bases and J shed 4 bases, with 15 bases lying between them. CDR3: CASNEQGYADTQYF. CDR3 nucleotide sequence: TGTGCCAGCAATGAGCAGGGGTACGCAGATACGCAGTATTTT.

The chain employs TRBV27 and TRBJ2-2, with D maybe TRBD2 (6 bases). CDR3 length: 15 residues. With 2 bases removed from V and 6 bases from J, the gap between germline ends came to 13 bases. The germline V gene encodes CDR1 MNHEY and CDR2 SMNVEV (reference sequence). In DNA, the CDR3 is TGTGCCAGCAGTTTAGAGGTCGGGGGTCCCGGGGAGCTGTTTTTT. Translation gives CASSLEVGGPGELFF.

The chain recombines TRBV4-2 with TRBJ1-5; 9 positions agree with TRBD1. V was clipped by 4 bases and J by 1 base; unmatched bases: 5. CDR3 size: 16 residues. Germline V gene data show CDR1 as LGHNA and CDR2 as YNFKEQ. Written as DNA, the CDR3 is TGTGCCAGCAGCCCAGGACAGGGGTCGAGCAATCAGCCCCAGCATTTT. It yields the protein CASSPGQGSSNQPQHF.

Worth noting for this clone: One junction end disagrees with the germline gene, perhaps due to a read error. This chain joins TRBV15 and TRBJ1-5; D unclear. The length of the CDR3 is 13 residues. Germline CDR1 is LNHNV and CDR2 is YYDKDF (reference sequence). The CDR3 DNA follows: TGTGCCACCAGGAGAGGGCTTTTTCAGCCCCAGCATTTT. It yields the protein CATRRGLFQPQHF.

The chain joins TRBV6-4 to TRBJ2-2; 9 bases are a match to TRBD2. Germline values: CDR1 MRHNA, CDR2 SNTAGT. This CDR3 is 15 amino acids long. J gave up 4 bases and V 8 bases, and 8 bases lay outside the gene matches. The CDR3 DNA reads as TGTGCCAGCGGCGCGGGAGGGCCCGGCACCGGGGAGCTGTTTTTT. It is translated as CASGAGGPGTGELFF.

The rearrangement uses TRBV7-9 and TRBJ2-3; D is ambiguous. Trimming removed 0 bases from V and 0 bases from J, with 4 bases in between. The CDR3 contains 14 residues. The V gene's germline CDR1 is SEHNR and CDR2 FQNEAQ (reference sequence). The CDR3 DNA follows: TGTGCCAGCAGCTTAGCACAGAGCACAGATACGCAGTATTTT. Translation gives CASSLAQSTDTQYF. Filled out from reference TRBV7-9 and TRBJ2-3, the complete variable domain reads DTGVSQNPRHKITKRGQNVTFRCDPISEHNRLYWYRQTLGQGPEFLTYFQNEAQLEKSRLLSDRFSAERPKGSFSTLEIQRTEQGDSAMYLCASSLAQSTDTQYFGPGTRLTVL.

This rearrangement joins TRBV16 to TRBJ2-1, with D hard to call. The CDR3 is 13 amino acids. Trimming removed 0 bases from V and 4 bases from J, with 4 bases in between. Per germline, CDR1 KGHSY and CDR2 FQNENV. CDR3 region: CASSQSEYNEQFF. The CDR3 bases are TGTGCCAGCAGCCAATCGGAGTACAATGAGCAGTTCTTC.

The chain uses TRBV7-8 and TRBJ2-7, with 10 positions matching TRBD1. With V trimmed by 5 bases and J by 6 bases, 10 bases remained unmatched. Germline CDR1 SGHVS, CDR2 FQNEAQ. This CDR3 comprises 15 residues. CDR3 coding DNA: TGTGCCAGCAGCCACGCACGACAGGGGGCGGGCGAGCAGTACTTC. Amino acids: CASSHARQGAGEQYF. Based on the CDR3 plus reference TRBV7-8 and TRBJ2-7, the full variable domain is GAGVSQSPRYKVAKRGQDVALRCDPISGHVSLFWYQQALGQGPEFLTYFQNEAQLDKSGLPSDRFFAERPEGSVSTLKIQRTQQEDSAVYLCASSHARQGAGEQYFGPGTRLTVT.

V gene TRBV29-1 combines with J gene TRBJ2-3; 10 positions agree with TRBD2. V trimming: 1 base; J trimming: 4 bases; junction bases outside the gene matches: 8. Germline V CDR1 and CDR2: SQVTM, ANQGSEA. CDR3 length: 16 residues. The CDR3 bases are TGCAGCGTTGAAGGACTAGCGGGCAGCATTCCAGATACGCAGTATTTT. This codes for CSVEGLAGSIPDTQYF.

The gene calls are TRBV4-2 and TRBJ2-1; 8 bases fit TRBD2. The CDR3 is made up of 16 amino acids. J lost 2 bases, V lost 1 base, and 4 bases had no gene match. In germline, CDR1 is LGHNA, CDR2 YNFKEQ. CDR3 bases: TGTGCCAGCAGCCAAGCGGGAGGGTTTACCTACAATGAGCAGTTCTTC. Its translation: CASSQAGGFTYNEQFF.

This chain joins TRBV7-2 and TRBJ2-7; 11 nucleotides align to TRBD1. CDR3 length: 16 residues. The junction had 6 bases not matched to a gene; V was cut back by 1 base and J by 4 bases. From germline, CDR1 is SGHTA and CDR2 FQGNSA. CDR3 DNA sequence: TGTGCCAGCAGCTTAGGCGGACAGGGGGCGCGGTACGAGCAGTACTTC. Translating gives CASSLGGQGARYEQYF.

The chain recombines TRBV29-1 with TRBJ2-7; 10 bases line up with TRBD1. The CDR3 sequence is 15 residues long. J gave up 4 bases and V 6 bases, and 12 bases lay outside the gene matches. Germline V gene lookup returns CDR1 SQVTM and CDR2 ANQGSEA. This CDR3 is CSVHRWDRGKYEQYF. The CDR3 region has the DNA TGCAGCGTCCACCGTTGGGACAGGGGAAAATACGAGCAGTACTTC.

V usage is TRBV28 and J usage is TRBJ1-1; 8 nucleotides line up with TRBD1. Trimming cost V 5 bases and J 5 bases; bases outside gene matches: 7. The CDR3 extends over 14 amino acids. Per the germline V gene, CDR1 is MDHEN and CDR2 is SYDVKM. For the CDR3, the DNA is TGTGCCAGCAGTCTGCGATACAGGGGGACTGAAGCTTTCTTT. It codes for CASSLRYRGTEAFF.

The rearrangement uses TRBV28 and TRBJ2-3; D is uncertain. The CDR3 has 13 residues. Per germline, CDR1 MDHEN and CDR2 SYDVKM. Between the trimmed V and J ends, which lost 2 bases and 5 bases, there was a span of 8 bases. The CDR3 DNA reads TGTGCCAGCAGTTTAGAACAGAAAGATACGCAGTATTTT. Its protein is CASSLEQKDTQYF.

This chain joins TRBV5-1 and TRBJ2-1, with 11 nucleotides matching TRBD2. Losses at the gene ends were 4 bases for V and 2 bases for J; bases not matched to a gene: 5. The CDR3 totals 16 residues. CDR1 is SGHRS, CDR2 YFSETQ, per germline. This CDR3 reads CASSPMTSGAYNEQFF. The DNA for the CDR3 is TGCGCCAGCAGCCCTATGACTAGCGGGGCCTACAATGAGCAGTTCTTC.

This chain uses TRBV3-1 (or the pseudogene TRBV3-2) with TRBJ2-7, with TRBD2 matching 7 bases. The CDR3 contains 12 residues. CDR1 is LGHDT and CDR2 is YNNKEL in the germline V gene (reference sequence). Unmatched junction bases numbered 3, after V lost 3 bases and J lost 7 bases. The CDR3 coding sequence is TGTGCCAGCAGCCATGGAGCGGGAGAGCAGTACTTC. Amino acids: CASSHGAGEQYF.